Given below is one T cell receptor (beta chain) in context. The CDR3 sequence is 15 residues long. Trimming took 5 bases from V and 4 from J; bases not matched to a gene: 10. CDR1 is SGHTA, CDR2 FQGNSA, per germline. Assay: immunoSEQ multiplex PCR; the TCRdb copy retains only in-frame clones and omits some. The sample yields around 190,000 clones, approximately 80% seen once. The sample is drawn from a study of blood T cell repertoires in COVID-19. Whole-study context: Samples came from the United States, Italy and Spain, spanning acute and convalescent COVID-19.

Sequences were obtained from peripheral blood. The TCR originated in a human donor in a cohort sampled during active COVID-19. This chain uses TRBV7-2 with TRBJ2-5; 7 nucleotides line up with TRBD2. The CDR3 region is CASSTFGGEGETQYF. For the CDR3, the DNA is TGTGCCAGCAGCACCTTTGGGGGGGAAGGAGAGACCCAGTACTTC. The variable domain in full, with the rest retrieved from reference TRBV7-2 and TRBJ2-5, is GAGVSQSPSNKVTEKGKDVELRCDPISGHTALYWYRQSLGQGLEFLIYFQGNSAPDKSGLPSDRFSAERTGGSVSTLTIQRTQQEDSAVYLCASSTFGGEGETQYFGPGTRLLVL.